The present TCR beta chain was sequenced within a study of molecular identifiers for immune sequencing clone quantification. Whole-study findings and limits: The study found clones above 20 RNA copies held over 97% of effector molecules and under 1% in naive cells. Should identical TCR molecules share a barcode, the sizes of highly expanded clones could be underestimated.

For bulk TCR libraries, previously described methods and listed TCR primers were used. TCRdb recomputed calls from the PCR reads with MiXCR, one row per CDR3 protein. The sample lists over 70,000 distinct CDR3 sequences, 20% to 25% occurring once. Sorting defined naive CD8 T cells as CD8+CD4-CCR7+CD45RA+. In its sample, this clonotype was seen a few times. The antigen remains unidentified. Per the germline V gene, CDR1 is LNHDA and CDR2 is SQIVND (reference sequence). The V and J ends lost 6 bases and 2 bases respectively, with 2 bases between them. CDR3 length: 10 amino acids. This sequence joins TRBV19 and TRBJ2-7; D is undetermined. The sample was naive CD8+ T cells from blood, with Jurkat cell RNA spiked in. The subset is: FACS-sorted CD8+CD4-CCR7+CD45RA+ naive T cells. The TCR sequence derives from a human donor in good health. Some libraries in this study had Jurkat cell RNA spiked in. CDR3 sequence: CASRPYEQYF. In nucleotides, the CDR3 is TGTGCCAGTAGGCCCTACGAGCAGTACTTC.